The TCR beta chain described here comes from a study of control samples from healthy donors and cancer patients (TCRdb year 2020). The library was built by means of the immunoSEQ multiplex PCR assay. The source is immuneACCESS, and TCRdb retained only in-frame sequences with V and J called. Part of the clones is not carried over; for the studies checked, unresolved V genes explain less than half of this, and the remainder is unexplained. Counted in this sample were approximately 69,000 clones; roughly nine tenths of them appeared once. About 6% of the sample rests with the top ten. Based on the germline V gene, the CDR1 and CDR2 sequences are SGHNT and YENEEA. The germline V and J ends show losses of 1 base and 4 bases respectively, and no gene match explains 0 bases of the junction. The CDR3 measures 14 amino acids from cysteine to phenylalanine. Solely the CDR3 DNA is kept, with 42 bases framed from the first base.

Comments on this clone: Its antigen specificity is not known. The input lacks base qualities; no much larger clone sits a single base away.

Sequences were obtained from PBMCs. The V and J genes are TRBV11-3 and TRBJ2-1; 8 nucleotides in the junction match TRBD1. The sequence derives from a man in his sixties with colorectal cancer. The CDR3 sequence is CASSLGTGYNEQFF. The base sequence is TGTGCCAGCAGCTTAGGGACAGGGTACAATGAGCAGTTCTTC.